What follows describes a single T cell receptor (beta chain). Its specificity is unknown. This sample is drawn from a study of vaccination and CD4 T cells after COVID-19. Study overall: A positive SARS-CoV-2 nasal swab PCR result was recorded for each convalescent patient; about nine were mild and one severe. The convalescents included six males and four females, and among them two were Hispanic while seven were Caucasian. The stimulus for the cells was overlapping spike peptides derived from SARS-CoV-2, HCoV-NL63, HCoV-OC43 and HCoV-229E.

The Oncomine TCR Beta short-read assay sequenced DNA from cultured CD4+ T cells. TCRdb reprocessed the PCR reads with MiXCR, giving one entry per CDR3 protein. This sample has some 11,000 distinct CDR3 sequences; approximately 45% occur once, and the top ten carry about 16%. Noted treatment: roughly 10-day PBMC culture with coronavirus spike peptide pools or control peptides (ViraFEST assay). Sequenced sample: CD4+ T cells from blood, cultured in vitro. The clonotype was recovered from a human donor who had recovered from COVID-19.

CDR3 in DNA: TGTGCCAGCTATGGACAGGGGGGGAATGAGCAGTTCTTC. This gives the protein CASYGQGGNEQFF. V and J are TRBV2 and TRBJ2-1; 10 bases fit TRBD1. CDR1 SNHLY and CDR2 FYNNEI come from the germline V gene. The CDR3 contains 13 residues. The junction had 5 bases not matched to a gene; V was cut back by 8 bases and J by 7 bases.